This T cell receptor (beta chain) was observed in a study of cytomegalovirus exposure and HLA in healthy donors. Study-wide results and limits: HLA alleles were associated with some 16,000 TCR beta sequences in a later analysis at 0.05 false discovery rate.

A multiplex PCR was run with 60 Vbeta primers and 13 Jbeta primers. The method was immunoSEQ multiplex PCR; TCRdb's version includes in-frame clones alone and lacks a portion of them. The sample includes around 170,000 clones, 81% seen only once; the top ten take around 1.3%. A remark on this clone: Its target is unknown.

The sequence derives from a man aged 50-59 years in good health and CMV-seropositive. The specimen was PBMCs.

The CDR3 here is CASSPNSNQPQHF. CDR3 coding DNA: TGTGCCAGCAGCCCCAATAGCAATCAGCCCCAGCATTTT. The gene calls are TRBV6-6 and TRBJ1-5; D remains ambiguous. The V end lost 6 bases, the J end lost 0 bases, and 6 bases lay between the germline ends. Per germline, CDR1 MNHNY and CDR2 SVGAGI (reference sequence). The CDR3 runs to 13 residues.